This TCR beta chain stems from a study of blood T cell repertoires in COVID-19. Study summary: Specimens from acute and convalescent COVID-19 originated in the United States, Italy and Spain.

This CDR3 is 16 amino acids long. Germline-derived CDR1 and CDR2 are MNHNY and SVGAGI (reference sequence). V was clipped by 5 bases and J by 0 bases; unmatched bases: 6. Assay used: immunoSEQ multiplex PCR; TCRdb lists only in-frame clones, some missing. Altogether some 170,000 clones are present, about 80% being singletons, with the ten largest covering over 7.5%. Sequenced: peripheral blood. The rearrangement links TRBV6-6 to TRBJ1-5, with 8 bases aligning to TRBD1. The source of this sequence is a woman in her sixties or seventies with acute or convalescent COVID-19. CDR3 DNA: TGTGCCAGCAGTCAGAACAGGGGGAATAGCAATCAGCCCCAGCATTTT. Translation gives CASSQNRGNSNQPQHF.